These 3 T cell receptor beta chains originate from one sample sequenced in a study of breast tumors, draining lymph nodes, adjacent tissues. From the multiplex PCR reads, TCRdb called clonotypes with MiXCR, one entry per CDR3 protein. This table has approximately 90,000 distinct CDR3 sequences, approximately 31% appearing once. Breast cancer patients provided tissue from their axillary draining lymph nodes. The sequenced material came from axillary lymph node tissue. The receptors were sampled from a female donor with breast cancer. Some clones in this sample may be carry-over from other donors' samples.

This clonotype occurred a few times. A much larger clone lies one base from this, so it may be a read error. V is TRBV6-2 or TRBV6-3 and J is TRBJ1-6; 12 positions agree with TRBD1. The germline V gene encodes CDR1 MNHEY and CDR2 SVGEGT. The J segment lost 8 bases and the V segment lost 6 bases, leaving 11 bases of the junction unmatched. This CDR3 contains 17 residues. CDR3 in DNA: TGTGCCAGCAGACGCCGGGACAGGGGGCAACCTGATTCACCCCTCCACTTT. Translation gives CASRRRDRGQPDSPLHF.

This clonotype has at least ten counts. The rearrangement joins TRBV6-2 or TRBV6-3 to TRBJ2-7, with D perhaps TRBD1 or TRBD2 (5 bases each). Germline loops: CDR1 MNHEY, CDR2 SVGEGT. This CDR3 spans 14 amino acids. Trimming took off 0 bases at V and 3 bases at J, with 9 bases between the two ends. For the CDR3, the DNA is TGTGCCAGCAGTTACTCGGGGGATTTCTACGAGCAGTACTTC. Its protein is CASSYSGDFYEQYF.

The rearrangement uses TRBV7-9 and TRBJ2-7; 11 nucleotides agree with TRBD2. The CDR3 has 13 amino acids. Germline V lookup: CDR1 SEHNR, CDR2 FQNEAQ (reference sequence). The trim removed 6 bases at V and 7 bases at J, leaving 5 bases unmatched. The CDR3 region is CASSSRLAGEQYF. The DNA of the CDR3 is TGTGCCAGCAGTTCTCGACTAGCGGGGGAGCAGTACTTC.